The present TCR beta chain was sequenced within a study of cytomegalovirus exposure and HLA in healthy donors. Study-wide points: In an earlier analysis, in 540 or so donors, most V segments appeared productive either ~90% or ~30% of the time. As a later analysis showed, a missense DCLRE1C variant was linked to trimming of TCR beta V- and J-genes.

This clone was detected only once. The antigen remains unidentified. Nominal health characterized the donors when sampled, though unrecorded immune exposures were likely. This CDR3 is 15 amino acids long. Germline V CDR1 and CDR2: ENHRY, SYGVKD. Unmatched junction bases numbered 7, after V lost 5 bases and J lost 6 bases. A multiplex PCR was run with 60 Vbeta primers and 13 Jbeta primers. TCRdb keeps only in-frame clones here, not all; method: immunoSEQ multiplex PCR. Among 85,000 to 120,000 clones listed, approximately 71% were seen once. The source material was PBMCs. This TCR derives from a male donor in good health and CMV-seropositive. V gene TRBV10-3 combines with J gene TRBJ1-5; 10 positions match TRBD1. CDR3 nucleotide sequence: TGTGCCATCAGTACCGGGACAGGGGTCGGTCAGCCCCAGCATTTT. Protein sequence: CAISTGTGVGQPQHF.